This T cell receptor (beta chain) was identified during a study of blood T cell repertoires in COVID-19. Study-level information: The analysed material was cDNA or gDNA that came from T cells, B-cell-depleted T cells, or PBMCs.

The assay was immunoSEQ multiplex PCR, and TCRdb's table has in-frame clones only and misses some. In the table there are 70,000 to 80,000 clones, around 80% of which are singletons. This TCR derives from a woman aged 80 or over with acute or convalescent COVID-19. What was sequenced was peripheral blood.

This CDR3 is CASSYLTANTEAFF. The CDR3 DNA sequence: TGTGCCAGCAGTTATCTTACAGCGAACACTGAAGCTTTCTTT. V and J are TRBV6-2 or TRBV6-3 and TRBJ1-1, with D unresolved. This CDR3 is 14 amino acids long. V was trimmed by 3 bases and J by 1 base, leaving 9 bases between them. Looked up from germline, CDR1 is MNHEY and CDR2 is SVGEGT.